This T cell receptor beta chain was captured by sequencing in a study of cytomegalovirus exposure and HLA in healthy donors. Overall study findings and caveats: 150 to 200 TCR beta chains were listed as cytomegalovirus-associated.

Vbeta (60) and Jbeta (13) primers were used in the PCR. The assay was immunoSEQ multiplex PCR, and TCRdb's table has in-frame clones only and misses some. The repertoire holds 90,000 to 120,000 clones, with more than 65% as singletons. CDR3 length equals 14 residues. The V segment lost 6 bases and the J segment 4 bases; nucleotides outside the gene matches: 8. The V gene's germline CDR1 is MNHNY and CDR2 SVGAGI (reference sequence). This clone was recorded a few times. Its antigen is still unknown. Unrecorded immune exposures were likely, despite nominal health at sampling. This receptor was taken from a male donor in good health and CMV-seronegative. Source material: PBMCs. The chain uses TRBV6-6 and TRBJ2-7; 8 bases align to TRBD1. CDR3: CASSNGQGGYEQYF. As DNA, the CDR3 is TGTGCCAGCAGCAACGGACAGGGTGGGTACGAGCAGTACTTC.